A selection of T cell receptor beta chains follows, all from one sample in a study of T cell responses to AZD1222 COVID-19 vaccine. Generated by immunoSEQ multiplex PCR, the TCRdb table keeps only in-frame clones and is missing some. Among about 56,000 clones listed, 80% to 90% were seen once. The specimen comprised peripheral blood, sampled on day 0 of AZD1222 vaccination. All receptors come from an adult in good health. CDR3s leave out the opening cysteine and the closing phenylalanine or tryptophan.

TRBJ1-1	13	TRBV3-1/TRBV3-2	ASSQVGVGNTEAF
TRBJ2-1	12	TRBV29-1	SVEDPTGLFEQF
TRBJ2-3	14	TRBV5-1	ASSSAPRASTDTQY
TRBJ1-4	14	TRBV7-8	ASSLGSADFKEKLF
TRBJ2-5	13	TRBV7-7	ASSLDNLSGETQY
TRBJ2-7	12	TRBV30	AWTPQGSPSEQY
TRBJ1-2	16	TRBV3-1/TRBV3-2	ASSQEPSTGRGGHGYT
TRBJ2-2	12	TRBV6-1	ASSDMGDTGELF
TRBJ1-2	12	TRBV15	ATSRTGGRDGYT
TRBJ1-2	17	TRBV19	ASSSDPGTGSYGNYGYT
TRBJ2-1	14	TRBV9	ASSVGAEGYFGEQF
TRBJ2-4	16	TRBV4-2	ASSQGQASGGALNIQY
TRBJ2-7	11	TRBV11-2	ASSRTSPYEQY
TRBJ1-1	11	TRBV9	ASSVFPNTEAF
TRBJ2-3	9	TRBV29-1	SAETTTTQY
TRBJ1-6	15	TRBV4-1	ASSQGFRGGLNSPLH
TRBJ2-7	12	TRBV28	ASSGRGGRYEQY
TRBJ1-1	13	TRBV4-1	ASSQRMTWQTEAF
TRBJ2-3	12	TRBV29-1	SVDMGQGLDTQY
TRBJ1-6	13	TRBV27	ASSLGRSYNSPLH
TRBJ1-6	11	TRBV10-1	ASSGSQTAPLH
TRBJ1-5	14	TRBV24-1	ATSPFVSYGNQPQH
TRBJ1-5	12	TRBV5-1	ASSLAGSGGPQH
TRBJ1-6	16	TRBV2	ASSESPTKSSYNSPLH
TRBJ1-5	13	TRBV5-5	ASSLQWTGVTPQH
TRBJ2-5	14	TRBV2	ASSGGRGSHQETQY
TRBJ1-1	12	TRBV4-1	ASSQLQGVAEAF
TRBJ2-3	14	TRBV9	ASSVGGGQSTDTQY
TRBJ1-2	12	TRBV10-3	AISGGDNVLGYT
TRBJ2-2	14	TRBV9	ASRQGGSGATGELF
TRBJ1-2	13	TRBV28	ASSLWHRESYGYT
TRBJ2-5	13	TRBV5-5	ASTPPQGWQETQY
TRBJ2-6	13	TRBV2	ASSEGHSGANVLT
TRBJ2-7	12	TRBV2	ASSRTGGGYEQY
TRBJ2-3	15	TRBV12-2	ASRKRRRQTSTDTQY
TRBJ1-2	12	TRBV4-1	ASSQPKTNYGYT
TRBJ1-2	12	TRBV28	ASSFGQGEYGYT
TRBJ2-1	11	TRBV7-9	ASSLTGSAEQF
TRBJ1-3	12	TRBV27	ASRAGGSGNTIY
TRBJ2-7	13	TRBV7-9	ASSFRRGGTYEQY
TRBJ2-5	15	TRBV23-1	ASSQHITVRLQETQY
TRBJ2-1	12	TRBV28	AITSGGYYNEQF
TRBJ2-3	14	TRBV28	ASSKGQLLRTDTQY
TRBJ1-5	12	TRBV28	ASSPRPGNQPQH
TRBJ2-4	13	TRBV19	ASSIGRGSPNIQY
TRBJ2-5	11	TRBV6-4	ASSATGLETQY
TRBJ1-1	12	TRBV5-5	ASSLWGAFAEAF
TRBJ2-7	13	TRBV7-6	ASSLEQGAVYEQY
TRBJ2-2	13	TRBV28	ASSPSGGGTGELF
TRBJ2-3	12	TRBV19	ASSIAISTDTQY
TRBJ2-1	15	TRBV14	ASSSGLASGLYNEQF
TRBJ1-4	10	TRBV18	ASSPSTEGLF
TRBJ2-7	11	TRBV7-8	ASSLSRGYEQY
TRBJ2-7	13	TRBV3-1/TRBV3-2	ASSGRDRGAYEQY
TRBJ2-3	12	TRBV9	ASSVGQGTDTQY
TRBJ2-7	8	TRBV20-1	SAIPYEQY
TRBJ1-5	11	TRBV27	ASSTTGLQPQH